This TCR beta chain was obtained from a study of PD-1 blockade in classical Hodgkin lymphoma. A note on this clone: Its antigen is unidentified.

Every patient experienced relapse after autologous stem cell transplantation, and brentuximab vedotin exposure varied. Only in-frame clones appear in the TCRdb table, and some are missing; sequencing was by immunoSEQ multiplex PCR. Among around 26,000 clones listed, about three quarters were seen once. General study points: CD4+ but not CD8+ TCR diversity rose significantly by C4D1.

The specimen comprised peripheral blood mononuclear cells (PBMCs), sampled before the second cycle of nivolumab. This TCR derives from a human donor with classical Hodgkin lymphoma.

This chain's CDR3 is CASSQDFPNSNQPQHF. The DNA of the CDR3 is TGTGCCAGCAGCCAAGATTTTCCCAATAGCAATCAGCCCCAGCATTTT. The chain uses TRBV4-2 and TRBJ1-5; no definite D call. The CDR3 covers 16 residues. Trimming removed 0 bases from V and 0 bases from J, with 9 bases in between. Per germline, CDR1 LGHNA and CDR2 YNFKEQ.